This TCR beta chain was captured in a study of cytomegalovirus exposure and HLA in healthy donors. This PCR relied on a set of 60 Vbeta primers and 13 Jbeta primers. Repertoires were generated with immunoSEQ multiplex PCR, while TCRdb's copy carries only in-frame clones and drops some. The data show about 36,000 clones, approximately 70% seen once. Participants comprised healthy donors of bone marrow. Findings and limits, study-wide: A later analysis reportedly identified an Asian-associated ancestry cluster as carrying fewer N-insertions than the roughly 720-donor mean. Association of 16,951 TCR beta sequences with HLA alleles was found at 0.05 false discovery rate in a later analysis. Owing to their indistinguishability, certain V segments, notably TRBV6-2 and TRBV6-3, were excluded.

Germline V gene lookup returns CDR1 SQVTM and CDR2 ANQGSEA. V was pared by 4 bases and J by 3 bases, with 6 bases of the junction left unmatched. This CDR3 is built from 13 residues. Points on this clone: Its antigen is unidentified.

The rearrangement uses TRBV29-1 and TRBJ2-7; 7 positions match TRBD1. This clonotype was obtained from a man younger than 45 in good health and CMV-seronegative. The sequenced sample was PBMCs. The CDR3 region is CSVVGQDHYEQYF. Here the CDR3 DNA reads TGCAGCGTTGTCGGACAGGACCACTACGAGCAGTACTTC.